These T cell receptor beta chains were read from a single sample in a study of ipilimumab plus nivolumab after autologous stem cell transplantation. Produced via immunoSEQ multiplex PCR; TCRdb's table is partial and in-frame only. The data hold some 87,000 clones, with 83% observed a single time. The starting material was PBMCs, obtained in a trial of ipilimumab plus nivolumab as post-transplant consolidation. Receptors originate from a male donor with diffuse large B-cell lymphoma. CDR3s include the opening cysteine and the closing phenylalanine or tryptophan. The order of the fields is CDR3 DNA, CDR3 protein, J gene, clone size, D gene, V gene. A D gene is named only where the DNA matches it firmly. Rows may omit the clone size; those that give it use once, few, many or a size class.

TGTGCCAGCAGCCCGTATAATTCACCCCTCCACTTT,CASSPYNSPLHF,TRBJ1-6,.,.,TRBV5-4
TGCGCCAGCAGCTTCGACAGAGCTGAGGAAAAACTGTTTTTT,CASSFDRAEEKLFF,TRBJ1-4,.,.,TRBV4-3
TGTGCCAGTAGTATGGGGGCAGGGGTAGCCTACGAGCAGTACTTC,CASSMGAGVAYEQYF,TRBJ2-7,.,.,TRBV19
TGTGCCAGCAGCTCCGTGGACAGGGGGCTATACAATGAGCAGTTCTTC,CASSSVDRGLYNEQFF,TRBJ2-1,.,TRBD1,TRBV9
TGTGCCAGCAGCGCTCGGACTAGCGGAGATACGCAGTATTTT,CASSARTSGDTQYF,TRBJ2-3,once,TRBD2,TRBV11-2
TGTGCCAGCAGTGCTAGCAGGAAGTCGGGACAGGGGACAGATACGCAGTATTTT,CASSASRKSGQGTDTQYF,TRBJ2-3,.,TRBD1,TRBV6-1
TGTGCCAGCAGCCAAGATGTGGGGTTCTATGGCTACACCTTC,CASSQDVGFYGYTF,TRBJ1-2,once,.,TRBV4-2
TGCGCCAGCAGCTTGGCCCTAGCATCTTCGTATGAGCAGTTCTTC,CASSLALASSYEQFF,TRBJ2-1,.,.,TRBV5-1
TGTGCCAGCAGGGGGTCGAAAGGCACGAACTCCTACGAGCAGTACTTC,CASRGSKGTNSYEQYF,TRBJ2-7,.,.,TRBV2
TGTGCCAGCAGCTTAGCCCAGGTCAGCGGGGAGCTGTTTTTT,CASSLAQVSGELFF,TRBJ2-2,.,.,TRBV7-8
TGTGCCAGCAGTGAAGACAGGGTGGGTGGCTACACCTTC,CASSEDRVGGYTF,TRBJ1-2,once,.,TRBV2
TGTGCCAGCAGTCAAGGGAGCTTGGAGTACGAGCAGTACTTC,CASSQGSLEYEQYF,TRBJ2-7,.,.,TRBV2
TGTGCCTCAACAGGGCAGGGATGGGATACGCAGTATTTT,CASTGQGWDTQYF,TRBJ2-3,.,.,TRBV5-4
TGTGCCAGCAGCCCGAACAGGGACAATGAGCAGTTCTTC,CASSPNRDNEQFF,TRBJ2-1,.,.,TRBV11-2
TGCGCCAGCAGCCAAGAATCCCCGGGGGGGACCCAGTACTTC,CASSQESPGGTQYF,TRBJ2-5,.,TRBD2,TRBV4-3
TGCGCCAGCAGGGTAGGTGGCTATGGCTACACCTTC,CASRVGGYGYTF,TRBJ1-2,.,.,TRBV10-1
TGTGCCAGCAGCCTCCCAGCGGATTCCTACAATGAGCAGTTCTTC,CASSLPADSYNEQFF,TRBJ2-1,.,.,TRBV4-2
TGTGCCAGCAGCTTGGTGGGGGAAGTCGGGCAGCAAGAGACCCAGTACTTC,CASSLVGEVGQQETQYF,TRBJ2-5,.,.,TRBV5-6
TGTGCCAGCGGGGCGGGACTGCAAGAGACCCAGTACTTC,CASGAGLQETQYF,TRBJ2-5,.,.,TRBV18
TGCAGCGTTGAGGGAAGACCCCCTTCCTACGAGCAGTACTTC,CSVEGRPPSYEQYF,TRBJ2-7,once,.,TRBV29-1
TGTGCCAGCAGTTGGGGGACCCTCCTCAATGAGCAGTTCTTC,CASSWGTLLNEQFF,TRBJ2-1,.,.,TRBV5-6
TGTGCCAGCAGGGACACTAGCGGGGGGGCCCAGTTCTTC,CASRDTSGGAQFF,TRBJ2-1,.,TRBD2,TRBV2
TGTGCCAGCACCCCCCCAGCGGCCTCCTACAATGAGCAGTTCTTC,CASTPPAASYNEQFF,TRBJ2-1,large,.,TRBV13
TGTGCCAGCTCACCTCGGGAAGGCATGAGGGTTTGGGGTGGCTACACCTTC,CASSPREGMRVWGGYTF,TRBJ1-2,.,.,TRBV18
TGTGCCAGCAGTTTATCCCCCCAGGGGAACACTGAAGCTTTCTTT,CASSLSPQGNTEAFF,TRBJ1-1,.,.,TRBV27
TGTGCCAGCGGGACTAGCGGGGGGGAATACAATGAGCAGTTCTTC,CASGTSGGEYNEQFF,TRBJ2-1,.,TRBD2,TRBV10-3
TGTGCCAGCAGCCTTGAGGCGACTCGCGAGCAGTACTTC,CASSLEATREQYF,TRBJ2-7,.,.,TRBV2
TGTGCCAGCTCACCAAACGGTGCTAGCACAGATACGCAGTATTTT,CASSPNGASTDTQYF,TRBJ2-3,.,.,TRBV18
TGTGCCAGCAGCACAGGGGGGAACACTGAAGCTTTCTTT,CASSTGGNTEAFF,TRBJ1-1,.,TRBD1,TRBV6-5
TGCGCCAGCAGCTGGTCACAGCGGGGGGACAATGAGCAGTTCTTC,CASSWSQRGDNEQFF,TRBJ2-1,once,TRBD2,TRBV5-1
TGTGCCTGGAGAGCTGGTTGGGACACTGAAGCTTTCTTT,CAWRAGWDTEAFF,TRBJ1-1,.,.,TRBV30
TGCGCCAGCAGCCAAGAGGGGCCGACAGGGTCCTACGAGCAGTACTTC,CASSQEGPTGSYEQYF,TRBJ2-7,.,TRBD1,TRBV4-1
TGTGCCAGCAGCCCCGATTCACGGGACAGGGCTGGCTACACCTTC,CASSPDSRDRAGYTF,TRBJ1-2,.,TRBD1,TRBV5-4
TGTGCCAGCTCACCAGGGCTGAGTAATGGCTACACCTTC,CASSPGLSNGYTF,TRBJ1-2,.,.,TRBV18
TGTGCCAGCGGGGGGTCGGGAGAGACCCAGTACTTC,CASGGSGETQYF,TRBJ2-5,.,.,TRBV7-8
TGTGCCAGCAGTTACGGAGGGGGGGCCTCCTACAATGAGCAGTTCTTC,CASSYGGGASYNEQFF,TRBJ2-1,.,.,TRBV6-6
TGTGCCAGCAGCGATACAGGGTTGGGGACCCAGTACTTC,CASSDTGLGTQYF,TRBJ2-5,.,.,TRBV2
TGCGCCAGCAGCCCGCACGCGGGGGCCTTCACAGATACGCAGTATTTT,CASSPHAGAFTDTQYF,TRBJ2-3,.,.,TRBV4-1
TGTGCCAGCTCACCTTCCGGGACAGGGTTTGGAACTGAAGCTTTCTTT,CASSPSGTGFGTEAFF,TRBJ1-1,.,TRBD1,TRBV18
TGCGCCAGCAGCGAGGCGGGTGAGGGGTACATTCAGTACTTC,CASSEAGEGYIQYF,TRBJ2-4,.,.,TRBV5-1
TGCGCCAGCAGCCAAGGAGTGCCGGCTAACTATGGCTACACCTTC,CASSQGVPANYGYTF,TRBJ1-2,.,.,TRBV4-1
TGTGCCAGCAGCTTGACCATAGTAGCGGGGGGTACCAATACGCAGTATTTT,CASSLTIVAGGTNTQYF,TRBJ2-3,.,TRBD2,TRBV5-5
TGTGCCAGCAGCCGAGATAACCGCGAGCAGTACTTC,CASSRDNREQYF,TRBJ2-7,.,.,TRBV6-5
TGTGCCAGTAGTCTCTTTGAGGACAGGGCTGAAAAACTGTTTTTT,CASSLFEDRAEKLFF,TRBJ1-4,.,TRBD1,TRBV19
TGTGCTAGTGGTTTGGATACATCACCCCTCCACTTT,CASGLDTSPLHF,TRBJ1-6,once,.,TRBV12-5
TGTGCCAGCAGCTTGTTTGGGGGAAACGGCTACACCTTC,CASSLFGGNGYTF,TRBJ1-2,.,.,TRBV5-8
TGTGCCAGCAGCTTAGAGGAGGGTTCCTATAATTCACCCCTCCACTTT,CASSLEEGSYNSPLHF,TRBJ1-6,.,.,TRBV7-4
TGTGCCAGCTCACAGAGGGTCACAGATACGCAGTATTTT,CASSQRVTDTQYF,TRBJ2-3,.,.,TRBV18
TGTGCCAGCAGCCAAGGGTATGAGACCCAGTACTTC,CASSQGYETQYF,TRBJ2-5,.,.,TRBV14
TGTGCCAGCTGCGCTTATCCGCGGGGCCTACAAGAGACCCAGTACTTC,CASCAYPRGLQETQYF,TRBJ2-5,.,.,TRBV11-2
TGTGCCACCAGCAGCGCTCCGGTACAGAGTTCCTACGAGCAGTACTTC,CATSSAPVQSSYEQYF,TRBJ2-7,.,.,TRBV15
TGTGCCAGCAGCCATCGACTAGTAGCCTACGAGCAGTACTTC,CASSHRLVAYEQYF,TRBJ2-7,.,.,TRBV7-9
TGCGCCAGCAACCCCGCGGGGACAGGGGCCCCTGGTACCGGGGAGCTGTTTTTT,CASNPAGTGAPGTGELFF,TRBJ2-2,once,TRBD1,TRBV5-1
TGTGCCAGCAGGGAATACACCACCACAGATACGCAGTATTTT,CASREYTTTDTQYF,TRBJ2-3,.,.,TRBV2
TGTGCCAGCAGTTACAGAGGGCAGGGTTCGGGTGAAAAACTGTTTTTT,CASSYRGQGSGEKLFF,TRBJ1-4,.,.,TRBV6-5